One T cell receptor beta chain is described in this entry. The clone's antigen remains unknown. Qualities for individual bases were not recorded, and no much larger clone is one base off. TCR beta repertoires were profiled from peripheral blood of roughly 13 young patients with multiple sclerosis to demonstrate the VDJtools post-analysis software. The multiple sclerosis patients were children and adolescents between roughly 6 and 17 years of age. This entry belongs to a study of post-analysis software for immune sequencing data (dated by TCRdb to 2013 to 2016). Background for the entire study: Disease courses on record covered relapsing-remitting, secondary progressive and progressive-relapsing multiple sclerosis, though some patients had no subtype annotation. The multiple sclerosis patient repertoires were compared with ten to eleven previously published healthy control repertoires from donors aged roughly 6 to 25 years. A subset of samples was prepared in parallel using single-end sample barcoding, then pooled and co-amplified after Illumina adapter ligation.

To prepare the library, PCR was applied. The listed sequencing device is Illumina HiSeq 2500. Unique molecular identifiers were incorporated into TCR beta cDNA libraries to reduce PCR and sequencing biases. Roughly 0.5 million cDNA molecules were obtained per 1 to 10 million input T cells, so each molecule approximated one T cell. The patient libraries were prepared and sequenced using the same protocol as the earlier healthy control dataset. Samples belonging to the same batch were prepared together, multiplexed and sequenced on a shared HiSeq lane. Turning to the authors' computational methods: Raw barcoded reads were processed with MIGEC, and single-read molecular identifier groups were discarded before consensus assembly and CDR3 extraction. Clonotype tables were post-analysed with VDJtools, normalizing diversity by down-sampling all datasets to the smallest sample size. Repertoire overlap clustering matched CDR3 amino acid but not nucleotide sequences to correct batch-related cross-sample contamination. In TCRdb, the public reads were trimmed at Q25 with fastp and aligned with MiXCR, with productive beta chains retained. Every CDR3 protein is listed once, alongside the most common genes and DNA of its rows. The V and J calls come from TCRdb's annotation, not from the publication. Within this sample are 250,000 to 300,000 distinct CDR3 sequences, with 30% to 45% of them counted one time only. Jointly, the top ten make up 4% to 5.5% of the sample.

Broader findings and caveats from the paper: A few TRBV segments, including TRBV5-6, TRBV5-1 and TRBV20-1, were significantly more frequent in patients than controls. Normalized Chao1 diversity was significantly lower in multiple sclerosis patients than controls, suggesting substantial peripheral T-cell clonal expansion. Direct clustering with F measure revealed strong co-clustering of samples prepared in the same batch, which led to a batch-effect correction. The multiple sclerosis patient group was slightly younger than the control group.

Taken from cysteine to phenylalanine, the CDR3 has 14 residues. Of the read, only the CDR3 DNA is kept; its 42 bases are in frame from base 1. Trimming at the junction amounts to 8 bases on V and 2 bases on J, and the germline ends lie 15 bases apart. CDR1 and CDR2 are read off the germline V gene as MGHRA and YSYEKL. The origin of this receptor is a girl aged 10-17 years with multiple sclerosis. The chain links TRBV4-1 with TRBJ1-2, with a weak D call of TRBD1 (5 bases match). Sequencing used blood. The CDR3 protein: CASAPGRANYGYTF. The nucleotide sequence is given as TGCGCCAGCGCCCCGGGACGGGCAAACTATGGCTACACCTTC.